This TCR beta chain was recovered during a study of T-cell reconstitution after alpha-beta-depleted transplantation in children. Study-wide results and caveats: In some patients, recipient T cells and intrathymic progenitors surviving conditioning explained high day-60 diversity. After one year, T-cell counts and TCRbeta diversity mostly came from new T cells. Alpha-beta T cells about two months after transplant reportedly derived from several hundred expanded graft clones.

For this clonotype: Its antigen is not identified.

The CDR3 extends over 15 amino acids. Trimming removed 7 bases from V and 3 bases from J; junction bases left unmatched: 10. CDR1 is MNHEY and CDR2 is SMNVEV in the germline V gene (reference sequence). Construction of the TCRbeta library involved unique molecular identifiers. TCRdb redid the calling of the PCR reads with MiXCR, one entry per CDR3 protein. The data show 250,000 to 350,000 distinct CDR3 sequences, around 25% seen once. This sequence originates from a male patient younger than 18 who had a stem cell transplant for acute lymphoblastic leukemia, so the T cells may come from the graft donor. Sequencing was performed on PBMCs, mostly from graft donor cells, taken 180 days after TCRalphabeta/CD19-depleted stem cell transplant. The genes are TRBV27 and TRBJ2-7; 9 bases are a match to TRBD1. CDR3 sequence reads: CASTPSGQGFYEQYF. The DNA of the CDR3 is TGTGCCAGCACGCCCTCGGGACAGGGATTCTACGAGCAGTACTTC.